The 12 T cell receptor beta chains below come from one sample, sequenced in a study of CD8 T cells in ankylosing spondylitis. TCRdb used MiXCR to reprocess the 5' RACE reads, holding one entry per CDR3 protein. This sample yields about 350,000 distinct CDR3 sequences, of which around 20% are seen a single time; less than 15% belongs to the top ten. Sequenced input: blood, either unsorted or a sorted T cell fraction (not recorded which). Receptors originate from a male donor with ankylosing spondylitis or in good health (not recorded which).

This clonotype was detected a few times. The rearrangement joins TRBV20-1 to TRBJ2-3, with D perhaps TRBD1 or TRBD2 (5 bases each). This CDR3 comprises 15 residues. The ends were cut back, 0 bases at V and 0 bases at J, with 10 bases in the middle. Germline loops: CDR1 DFQATT, CDR2 SNEGSKA (reference sequence). The CDR3 nucleotides are TGCAGTGCTAGAGATAAAGGGGACAGCACAGATACGCAGTATTTT. Encoded protein: CSARDKGDSTDTQYF.

V and J are TRBV30 and TRBJ2-7; D remains ambiguous. This CDR3 has 14 residues. Germline CDR1 reads GTSNPN; CDR2 reads SVGIG (reference sequence). V was clipped by 3 bases and J by 7 bases, with 19 bases between them. CDR3 sequence reads: CAWRRQHSSGEQYF. CDR3 in DNA: TGTGCCTGGAGAAGGCAACATTCCTCAGGAGAGCAGTACTTC.

The chain has TRBV20-1 and TRBJ2-2; D possibly corresponds to TRBD1 (5 bases). This CDR3 spans 14 amino acids. Trimming took off 6 bases at V and 0 bases at J, with 11 bases between the two ends. Germline lookup yields CDR1 DFQATT and CDR2 SNEGSKA (reference sequence). The CDR3 region is CSAPRVANTGELFF. CDR3 nucleotide sequence: TGCAGTGCGCCCAGGGTGGCGAACACCGGGGAGCTGTTTTTT.

The chain has TRBV3-1 and TRBJ2-1; TRBD1 or TRBD2 may be the D gene (5 bases each). V was clipped by 0 bases and J by 8 bases, with 14 bases between them. From germline, CDR1 is LGHDT and CDR2 YNNKEL (reference sequence). This CDR3 comprises 15 residues. The CDR3 region is CASSQDGAGLDEQFF. CDR3 nucleotides: TGTGCCAGCAGCCAAGATGGGGCGGGTCTGGATGAGCAGTTCTTC.

The rearrangement joins TRBV30 to TRBJ2-7; tentatively, D is TRBD2 (7 bases). The V end lost 0 bases, the J end lost 10 bases, and 10 bases lay between the germline ends. Looked up from germline, CDR1 is GTSNPN and CDR2 is SVGIG (reference sequence). The CDR3 is made up of 11 amino acids. The CDR3 nucleotides are TGTGCCTGGAGTGTAGGGGGGGACCAGTACTTC. Protein sequence: CAWSVGGDQYF.

The chain is built from TRBV7-3 and TRBJ2-5, with TRBD2 identical over 9 bases. From germline, CDR1 is SGHTA and CDR2 FQGTGA. Trimming took 0 bases from V and 2 from J; bases not matched to a gene: 7. The CDR3 is made up of 17 amino acids. Here the CDR3 DNA reads TGTGCCAGCAGCTTAACCGGGCTAGCGGGGTCGCAAGAGACCCAGTACTTC. The encoded protein is CASSLTGLAGSQETQYF.

J is TRBJ2-1 and V is TRBV3-1, with D hard to call. Germline V gives CDR1 LGHDT, CDR2 YNNKEL (reference sequence). This CDR3 has 13 residues. Trimming removed 3 bases from V and 9 bases from J, with 12 bases in between. The CDR3 DNA reads as TGTGCCAGCAGCCATGGGGTACTCGCTGAGCAGTTCTTC. Its protein is CASSHGVLAEQFF.

The chain joins TRBV9 to TRBJ2-5; maybe TRBD2 (7 bases). V was shortened by 3 bases and J by 4 bases, with 19 bases between the two germline ends. Looked up from germline, CDR1 is SGDLS and CDR2 is YYNGEE. The CDR3 loop spans 16 amino acids. CDR3 loop: CASSENPGGGRETQYF. The CDR3 coding sequence is TGTGCCAGCAGCGAGAATCCTGGGGGGGGCAGAGAGACCCAGTACTTC.

This sequence joins TRBV6-5 and TRBJ1-6, with D perhaps TRBD1 (6 bases). This CDR3 has 15 residues. Germline CDR1 reads MNHEY; CDR2 reads SVGAGI. Trimming removed 2 bases at V and 6 bases at J, with 11 bases between. The CDR3 is CASSYGSGANSPLHF. The CDR3 nucleotides are TGTGCCAGCAGTTACGGGTCGGGGGCTAATTCACCCCTCCACTTT.

The J gene is TRBJ2-3, the V gene TRBV29-1; TRBD2 matches 9 bases. CDR3 length equals 13 residues. Trimming took 5 bases from V and 6 from J; bases not matched to a gene: 6. Per germline, CDR1 SQVTM and CDR2 ANQGSEA. CDR3 coding DNA: TGCAGCGTTAGGCGGGGGGGAGCGGATACGCAGTATTTT. Translated: CSVRRGGADTQYF.

This clonotype was recorded a few times. This rearrangement joins TRBV12-3 or TRBV12-4 to TRBJ2-3; D is tentatively TRBD1 or TRBD2 (5 bases each). The CDR3 extends over 14 amino acids. Trimming removed 4 bases at V and 2 bases at J, with 10 bases between. The CDR3 reads CASSWGKITDTQYF. For the CDR3, the DNA is TGTGCCAGCAGTTGGGGGAAAATCACAGATACGCAGTATTTT.

The chain couples TRBV20-1 to TRBJ2-1; 9 bases fit TRBD2. The CDR3 length is 16 residues. Germline V CDR1 and CDR2: DFQATT, SNEGSKA (reference sequence). Unmatched junction bases numbered 5, after V lost 0 bases and J lost 2 bases. The CDR3 here is CSARDPVAGAYNEQFF. Written as DNA, the CDR3 is TGCAGTGCTAGAGATCCGGTAGCGGGGGCCTACAATGAGCAGTTCTTC.